One sample yielded the 11 T cell receptor beta chains listed below, sequenced in a study of blood T cell repertoires in COVID-19. TCRdb keeps only in-frame clones here, not all; method: immunoSEQ multiplex PCR. The data hold approximately 330,000 clones, with approximately 88% observed a single time. Sequencing was performed on peripheral blood. The receptor set was obtained from a man aged 25-45 years with COVID-19, enrolled during active disease.

The gene calls are TRBV7-8 and TRBJ2-7; 8 nucleotides align to TRBD1. CDR1 is SGHVS, CDR2 FQNEAQ, per germline. Germline trimming cut 3 bases from V and 4 bases from J; bases unmatched to any gene: 2. CDR3 length: 13 amino acids. CDR3 sequence (DNA): TGTGCCAGCAGCTTCGACAGGGGATACGAGCAGTACTTC. Translating it yields CASSFDRGYEQYF.

The chain is built from TRBV7-2 and TRBJ1-4; tentatively, D is TRBD1 (6 bases). This CDR3 is built from 16 residues. Trimming took off 5 bases at V and 4 bases at J, with 17 bases between the two ends. Germline V gene sequence: CDR1 SGHTA, CDR2 FQGNSA. The CDR3 region has the DNA TGTGCCAGCAGCCCTTCTACAGGGCCCTATAATGAAAAACTGTTTTTT. It codes for CASSPSTGPYNEKLFF. Full variable domain (rest looked up from reference TRBV7-2 and TRBJ1-4): GAGVSQSPSNKVTEKGKDVELRCDPISGHTALYWYRQSLGQGLEFLIYFQGNSAPDKSGLPSDRFSAERTGGSVSTLTIQRTQQEDSAVYLCASSPSTGPYNEKLFFGSGTQLSVL.

The chain recombines TRBV2 with TRBJ2-5, with unresolved D. Deletions cut 5 bases from V and 0 bases from J, with 7 bases between. Germline-derived CDR1 and CDR2 are SNHLY and FYNNEI. This CDR3 contains 13 residues. The CDR3 DNA reads TGTGCCAGCAGTCTCGGGTACCAAGAGACCCAGTACTTC. This translates into CASSLGYQETQYF.

The V and J genes are TRBV28 and TRBJ1-1, with a possible D match to TRBD1 (5 bases). The CDR3 length is 14 residues. Germline CDR1 reads MDHEN; CDR2 reads SYDVKM. V lost 7 bases to trimming and J lost 5 bases, with 17 bases between them. The CDR3 sequence is CASNGGYGGTEAFF. The CDR3 DNA reads as TGTGCCAGCAACGGGGGTTACGGAGGGACTGAAGCTTTCTTT.

The chain links TRBV27 to TRBJ2-7; 7 positions match TRBD1. CDR1 and CDR2 (germline): MNHEY, SMNVEV (reference sequence). The CDR3 consists of 14 residues. V lost 4 bases and J lost 2; bases outside the gene matches: 5. CDR3 in DNA: TGTGCCAGCAGTTCCAGGACAGGAGCCTACGAGCAGTACTTC. This codes for CASSSRTGAYEQYF.

The chain couples TRBV18 to TRBJ2-2, with D possibly TRBD2 on 6 matching bases. Germline CDR1 KGHSH, CDR2 LQKENI. The length of the CDR3 is 17 residues. V dropped 2 bases and J dropped 1 base, with 14 bases sitting between them. CDR3 DNA: TGTGCCAGCTCACCAAAAGAACTAGCACAGAACACCGGGGAGCTGTTTTTT. Residues: CASSPKELAQNTGELFF.

The chain combines TRBV5-1 with TRBJ2-1, with 7 bases that match TRBD2. Germline V CDR1 and CDR2: SGHRS, YFSETQ. The CDR3 has 13 residues. Losses at the gene ends were 3 bases for V and 6 bases for J; bases not matched to a gene: 3. The CDR3 spells CASSWEGVNEQFF. The CDR3 DNA reads TGCGCCAGCAGCTGGGAGGGAGTCAATGAGCAGTTCTTC.

This clone was seen a single time. This chain joins TRBV7-2 and TRBJ2-7, with D possibly matching TRBD2 (6 bases). CDR3 length equals 14 residues. CDR1 is SGHTA, CDR2 FQGNSA, per germline. Trimming shortened V by 4 bases and J by 5 bases, and 15 bases separated the two germline ends. In DNA, the CDR3 is TGTGCCAGCAGCTCAATCGGAGGGGTCGACGAGCAGTACTTC. It encodes CASSSIGGVDEQYF.

The chain employs TRBV9 and TRBJ1-1; the D gene is possibly TRBD1 (5 bases). This CDR3 contains 14 residues. CDR1 and CDR2 (germline): SGDLS, YYNGEE. The V end was cut by 5 bases, the J end by 0 bases, with 11 bases between. The CDR3 region has the DNA TGTGCCAGCAGTCAGGGTTGGATGAACACTGAAGCTTTCTTT. It specifies CASSQGWMNTEAFF.

There are many counts of this clone. The chain uses TRBV2 and TRBJ1-1; 9 positions agree with TRBD1. With 4 bases clipped from V and 4 bases from J, the junction kept 10 bases outside the gene matches. Germline assignment: CDR1 SNHLY and CDR2 FYNNEI. The CDR3 is 16 amino acids. CDR3 sequence: CASSGTGARVGTEAFF. DNA of the CDR3: TGTGCCAGCAGTGGGACAGGGGCGAGGGTAGGCACTGAAGCTTTCTTT.

The gene calls are TRBV3-1 (or the pseudogene TRBV3-2) and TRBJ2-1; D gene uncertain. CDR3 length: 14 amino acids. The germline V gene has CDR1 LGHDT and CDR2 YNNKEL (reference sequence). The V end lost 8 bases, the J end lost 4 bases, and 15 bases lay between the germline ends. This CDR3 reads CASCENTVYNEQFF. CDR3 nucleotide sequence: TGTGCCAGCTGCGAAAATACCGTATACAATGAGCAGTTCTTC.